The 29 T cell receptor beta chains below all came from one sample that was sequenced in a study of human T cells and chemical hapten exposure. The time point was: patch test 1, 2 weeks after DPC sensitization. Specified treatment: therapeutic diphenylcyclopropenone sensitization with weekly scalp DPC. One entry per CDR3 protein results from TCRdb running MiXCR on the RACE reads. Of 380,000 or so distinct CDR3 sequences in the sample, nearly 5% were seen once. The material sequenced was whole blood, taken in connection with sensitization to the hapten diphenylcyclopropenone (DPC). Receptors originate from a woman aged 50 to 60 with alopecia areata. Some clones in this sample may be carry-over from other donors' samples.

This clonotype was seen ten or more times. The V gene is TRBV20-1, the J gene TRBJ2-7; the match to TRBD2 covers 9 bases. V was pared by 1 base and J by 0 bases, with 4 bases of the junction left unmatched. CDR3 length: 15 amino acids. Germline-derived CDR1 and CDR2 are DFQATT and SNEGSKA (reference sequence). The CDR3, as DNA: TGCAGTGCTAGAGGCGGGACTAGCAGCTCCTACGAGCAGTACTTC. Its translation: CSARGGTSSSYEQYF.

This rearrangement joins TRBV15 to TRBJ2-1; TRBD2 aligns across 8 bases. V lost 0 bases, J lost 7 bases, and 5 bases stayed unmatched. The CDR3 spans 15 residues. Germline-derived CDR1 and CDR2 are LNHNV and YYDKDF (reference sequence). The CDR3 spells CATSREFERGNEQFF. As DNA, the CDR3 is TGTGCCACCAGCAGAGAATTCGAGCGGGGGAATGAGCAGTTCTTC.

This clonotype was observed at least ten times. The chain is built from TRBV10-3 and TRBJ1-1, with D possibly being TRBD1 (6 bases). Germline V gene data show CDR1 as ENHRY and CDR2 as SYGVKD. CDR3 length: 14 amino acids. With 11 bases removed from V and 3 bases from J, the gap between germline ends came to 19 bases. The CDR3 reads CASRGGAGDTEAFF. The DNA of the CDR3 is TGTGCCTCGAGAGGGGGTGCGGGGGACACTGAAGCTTTCTTT.

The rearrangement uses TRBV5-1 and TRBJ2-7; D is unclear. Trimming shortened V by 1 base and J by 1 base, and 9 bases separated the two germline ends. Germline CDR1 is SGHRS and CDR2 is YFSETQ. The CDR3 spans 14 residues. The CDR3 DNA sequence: TGCGCCAGCAGCTTGATAGAAGGGTCCTACGAGCAGTACTTC. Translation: CASSLIEGSYEQYF.

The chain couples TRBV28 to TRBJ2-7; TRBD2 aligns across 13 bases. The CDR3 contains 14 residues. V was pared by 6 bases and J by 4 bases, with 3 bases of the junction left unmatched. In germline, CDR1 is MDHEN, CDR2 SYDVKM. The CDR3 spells CASSGLAGVYEQYF. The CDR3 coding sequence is TGTGCCAGCAGCGGACTAGCGGGAGTGTACGAGCAGTACTTC.

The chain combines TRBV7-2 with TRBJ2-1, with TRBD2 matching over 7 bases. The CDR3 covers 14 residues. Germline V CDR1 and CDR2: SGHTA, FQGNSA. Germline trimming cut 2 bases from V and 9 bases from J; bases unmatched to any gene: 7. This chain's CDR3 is CASSLRAGEGEQFF. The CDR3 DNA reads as TGTGCCAGCAGCTTAAGGGCGGGAGAGGGTGAGCAGTTCTTC.

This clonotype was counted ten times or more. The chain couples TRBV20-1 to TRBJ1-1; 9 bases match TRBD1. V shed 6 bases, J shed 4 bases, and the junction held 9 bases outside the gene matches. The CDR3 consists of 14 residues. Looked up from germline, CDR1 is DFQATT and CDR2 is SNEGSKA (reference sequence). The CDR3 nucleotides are TGCAGTGCCCCGGACAGGGGTTTGTCCACTGAAGCTTTCTTT. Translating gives CSAPDRGLSTEAFF.

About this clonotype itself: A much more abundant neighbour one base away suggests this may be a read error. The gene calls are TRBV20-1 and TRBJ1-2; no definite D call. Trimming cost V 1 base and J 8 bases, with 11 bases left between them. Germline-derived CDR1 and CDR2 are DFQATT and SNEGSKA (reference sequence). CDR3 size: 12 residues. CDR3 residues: CSARVEGKGYTF. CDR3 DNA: TGCAGTGCTAGAGTAGAAGGGAAAGGCTACACCTTC.

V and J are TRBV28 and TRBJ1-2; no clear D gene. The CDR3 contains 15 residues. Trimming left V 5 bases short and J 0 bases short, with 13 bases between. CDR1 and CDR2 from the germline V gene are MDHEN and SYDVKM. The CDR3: CASSPLKGANYGYTF. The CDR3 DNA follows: TGTGCCAGCAGTCCGTTGAAAGGAGCTAACTATGGCTACACCTTC.

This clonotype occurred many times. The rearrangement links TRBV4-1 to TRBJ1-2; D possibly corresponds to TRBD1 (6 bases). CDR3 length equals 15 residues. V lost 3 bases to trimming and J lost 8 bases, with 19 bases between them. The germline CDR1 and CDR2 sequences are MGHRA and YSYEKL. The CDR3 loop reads CASSQNNRVGDGYTF. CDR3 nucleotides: TGCGCCAGCAGCCAGAACAACAGGGTAGGAGACGGCTACACCTTC.

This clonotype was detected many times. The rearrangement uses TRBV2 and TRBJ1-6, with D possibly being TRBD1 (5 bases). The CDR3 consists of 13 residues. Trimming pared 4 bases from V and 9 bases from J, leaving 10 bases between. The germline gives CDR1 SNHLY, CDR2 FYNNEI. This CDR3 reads CASSAGASSPLHF. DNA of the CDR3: TGTGCCAGCAGTGCTGGGGCGAGTTCACCCCTCCACTTT.

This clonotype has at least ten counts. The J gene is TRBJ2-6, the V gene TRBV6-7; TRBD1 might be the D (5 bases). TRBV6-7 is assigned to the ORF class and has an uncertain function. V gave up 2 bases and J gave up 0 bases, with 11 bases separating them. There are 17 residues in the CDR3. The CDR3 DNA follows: TGTGCCAGCAGTTACCATTCCCAGGGCTCTGGGGCCAACGTCCTGACTTTC. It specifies CASSYHSQGSGANVLTF.

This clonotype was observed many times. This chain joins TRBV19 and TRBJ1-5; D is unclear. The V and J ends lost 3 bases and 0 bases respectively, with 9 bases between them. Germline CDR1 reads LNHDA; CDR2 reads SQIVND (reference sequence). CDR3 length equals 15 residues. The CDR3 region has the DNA TGTGCCAGTAGTATTTCGGCGGTTAGCAATCAGCCCCAGCATTTT. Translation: CASSISAVSNQPQHF.

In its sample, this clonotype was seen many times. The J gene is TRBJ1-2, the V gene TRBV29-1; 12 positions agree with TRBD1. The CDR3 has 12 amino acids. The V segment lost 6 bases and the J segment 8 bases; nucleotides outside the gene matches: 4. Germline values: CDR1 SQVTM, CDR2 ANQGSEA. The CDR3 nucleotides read TGCAGCGTGGGACAGGGGGCGGGAGGCTACACCTTC. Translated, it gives CSVGQGAGGYTF.

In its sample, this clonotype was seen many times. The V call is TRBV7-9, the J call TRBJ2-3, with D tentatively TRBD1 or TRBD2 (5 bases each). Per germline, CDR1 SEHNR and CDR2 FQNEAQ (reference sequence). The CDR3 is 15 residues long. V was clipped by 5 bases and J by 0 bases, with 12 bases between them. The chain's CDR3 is CASSVGTTSTDTQYF. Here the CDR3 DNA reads TGTGCCAGCAGCGTTGGGACCACTAGCACAGATACGCAGTATTTT.

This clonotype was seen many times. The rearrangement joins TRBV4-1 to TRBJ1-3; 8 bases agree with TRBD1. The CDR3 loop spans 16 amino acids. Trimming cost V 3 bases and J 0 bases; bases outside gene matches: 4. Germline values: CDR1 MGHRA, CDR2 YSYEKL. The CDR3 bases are TGCGCCAGCAGCCATAACAGGGGGAGCTCTGGAAACACCATATATTTT. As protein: CASSHNRGSSGNTIYF.

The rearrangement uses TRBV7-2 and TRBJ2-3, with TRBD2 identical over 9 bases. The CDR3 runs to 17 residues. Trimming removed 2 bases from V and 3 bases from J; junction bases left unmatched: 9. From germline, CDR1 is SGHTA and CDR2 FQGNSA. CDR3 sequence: CASSLPASGKATDTQYF. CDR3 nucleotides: TGTGCCAGCAGCTTACCGGCTAGCGGGAAGGCGACAGATACGCAGTATTTT.

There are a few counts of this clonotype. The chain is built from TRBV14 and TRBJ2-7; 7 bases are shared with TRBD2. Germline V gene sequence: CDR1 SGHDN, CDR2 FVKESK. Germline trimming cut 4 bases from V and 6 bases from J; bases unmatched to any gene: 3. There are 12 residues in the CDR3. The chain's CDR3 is CASSPWGGEQYF. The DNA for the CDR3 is TGTGCCAGCAGCCCCTGGGGGGGCGAGCAGTACTTC.

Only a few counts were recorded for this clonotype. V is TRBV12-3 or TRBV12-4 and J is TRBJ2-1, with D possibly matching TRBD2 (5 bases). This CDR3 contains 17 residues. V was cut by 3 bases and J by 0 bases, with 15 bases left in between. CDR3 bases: TGTGCCAGCAGTTTGGGCCCAGCGGCGAGCTCCTACAATGAGCAGTTCTTC. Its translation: CASSLGPAASSYNEQFF.

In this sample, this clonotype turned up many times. The CDR3 loop reads CASSLLQGGTEAFF. CDR3 DNA: TGTGCCAGCAGTCTCTTACAGGGGGGGACTGAAGCTTTCTTT. V usage is TRBV12-3 or TRBV12-4 and J usage is TRBJ1-1; 8 nucleotides align to TRBD1. The trim removed 5 bases at V and 5 bases at J, leaving 7 bases unmatched. The CDR3 contains 14 residues.

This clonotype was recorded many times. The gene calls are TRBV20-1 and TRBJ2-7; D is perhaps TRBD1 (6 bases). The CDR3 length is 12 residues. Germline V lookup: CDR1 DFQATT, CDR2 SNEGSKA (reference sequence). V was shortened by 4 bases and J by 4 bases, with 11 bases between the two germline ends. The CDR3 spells CSAKGQGYEQYF. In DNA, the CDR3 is TGCAGTGCTAAAGGCCAGGGGTACGAGCAGTACTTC.

CDR3 residues: CASSLGGASGNTIYF. DNA for the CDR3: TGTGCCAGCAGTTTAGGGGGGGCCTCTGGAAACACCATATATTTT. V usage is TRBV27 and J usage is TRBJ1-3; tentative D call: TRBD1 (6 bases). Germline V gene lookup returns CDR1 MNHEY and CDR2 SMNVEV (reference sequence). Trimming pared 2 bases from V and 0 bases from J, leaving 8 bases between. The CDR3 length is 15 residues.

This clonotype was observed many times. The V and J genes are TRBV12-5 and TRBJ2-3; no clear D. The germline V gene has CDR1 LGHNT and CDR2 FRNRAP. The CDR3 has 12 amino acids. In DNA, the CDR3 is TGTGCCTCTGGTTGGGGCACAGATACGCAGTATTTT. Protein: CASGWGTDTQYF.

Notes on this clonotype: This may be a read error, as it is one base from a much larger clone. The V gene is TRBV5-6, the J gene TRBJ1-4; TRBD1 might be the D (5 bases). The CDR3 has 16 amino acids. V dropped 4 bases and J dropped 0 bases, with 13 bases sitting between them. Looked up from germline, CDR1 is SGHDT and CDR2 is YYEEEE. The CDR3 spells CASSRLEGTTNEKLFF. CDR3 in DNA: TGTGCCAGCAGCCGGCTGGAGGGGACAACTAATGAAAAACTGTTTTTT.

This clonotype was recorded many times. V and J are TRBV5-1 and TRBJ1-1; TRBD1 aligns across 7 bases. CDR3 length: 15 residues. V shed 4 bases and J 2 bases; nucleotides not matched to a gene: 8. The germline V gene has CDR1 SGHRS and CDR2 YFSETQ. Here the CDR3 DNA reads TGCGCCAGCAGCCCGTTACAGGGGCGAAACACTGAAGCTTTCTTT. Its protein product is CASSPLQGRNTEAFF.

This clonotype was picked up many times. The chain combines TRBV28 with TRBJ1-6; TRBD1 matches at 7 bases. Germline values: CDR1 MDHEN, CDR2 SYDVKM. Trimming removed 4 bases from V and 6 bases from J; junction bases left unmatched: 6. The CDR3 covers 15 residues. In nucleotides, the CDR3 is TGTGCCAGCAGTTGGAGGGGGCGTATTAATTCACCCCTCCACTTT. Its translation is CASSWRGRINSPLHF.

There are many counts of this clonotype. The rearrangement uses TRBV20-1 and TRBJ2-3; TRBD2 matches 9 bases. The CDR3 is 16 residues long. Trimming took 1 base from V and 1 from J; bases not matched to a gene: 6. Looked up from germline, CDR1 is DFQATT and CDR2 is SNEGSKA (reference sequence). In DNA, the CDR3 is TGCAGTGCTAGAGGACTAGCGGACCTCGGCACAGATACGCAGTATTTT. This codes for CSARGLADLGTDTQYF.

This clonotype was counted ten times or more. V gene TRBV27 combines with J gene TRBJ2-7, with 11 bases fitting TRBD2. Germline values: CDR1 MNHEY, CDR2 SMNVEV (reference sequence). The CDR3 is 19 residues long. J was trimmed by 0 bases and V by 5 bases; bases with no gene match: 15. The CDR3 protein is CASSLSGGLAALSSYEQYF. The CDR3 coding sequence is TGTGCCAGCAGTCTCTCAGGGGGACTAGCGGCCCTGAGCTCCTACGAGCAGTACTTC.

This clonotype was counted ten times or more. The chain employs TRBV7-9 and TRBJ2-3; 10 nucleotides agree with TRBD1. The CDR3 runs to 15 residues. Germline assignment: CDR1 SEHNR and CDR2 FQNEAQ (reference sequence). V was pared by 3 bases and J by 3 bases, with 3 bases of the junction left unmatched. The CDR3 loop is CASSFGTGATDTQYF. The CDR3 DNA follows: TGTGCCAGCAGCTTTGGGACAGGGGCAACAGATACGCAGTATTTT.